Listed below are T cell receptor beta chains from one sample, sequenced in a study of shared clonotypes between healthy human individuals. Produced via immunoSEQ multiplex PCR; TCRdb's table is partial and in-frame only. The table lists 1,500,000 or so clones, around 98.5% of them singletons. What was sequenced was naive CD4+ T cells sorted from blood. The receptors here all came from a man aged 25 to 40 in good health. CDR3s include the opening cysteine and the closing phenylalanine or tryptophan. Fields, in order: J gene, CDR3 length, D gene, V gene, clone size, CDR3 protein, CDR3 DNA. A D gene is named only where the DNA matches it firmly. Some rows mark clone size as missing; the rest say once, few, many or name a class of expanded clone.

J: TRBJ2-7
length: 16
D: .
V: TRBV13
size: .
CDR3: CASSLGFSRGSYEQYF
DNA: TGTGCCAGCAGCTTAGGATTCTCCCGGGGCTCCTACGAGCAGTACTTC

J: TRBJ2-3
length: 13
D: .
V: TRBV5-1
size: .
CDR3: CASSFEGTDTQYF
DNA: TGCGCCAGCAGCTTCGAGGGAACCGATACGCAGTATTTT

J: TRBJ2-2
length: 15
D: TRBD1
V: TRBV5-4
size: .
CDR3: CASSVGTGRNGELFF
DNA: TGTGCCAGCAGCGTCGGGACAGGGAGGAACGGGGAGCTGTTTTTT

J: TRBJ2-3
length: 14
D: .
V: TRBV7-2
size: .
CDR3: CASSLGAASDTQYF
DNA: TGTGCCAGCAGCCTTGGGGCGGCCTCAGATACGCAGTATTTT

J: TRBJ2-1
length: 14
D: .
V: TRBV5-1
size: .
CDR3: CASSLGAGKNEQFF
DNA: TGCGCCAGCAGCTTGGGTGCAGGAAAGAATGAGCAGTTCTTC

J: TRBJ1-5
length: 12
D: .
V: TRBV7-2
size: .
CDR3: CATGRSNQPQHF
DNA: TGTGCCACTGGCCGTAGCAATCAGCCCCAGCATTTT

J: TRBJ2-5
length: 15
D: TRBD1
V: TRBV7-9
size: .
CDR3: CASRPYGTVQETQYF
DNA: TGTGCCAGCAGACCCTACGGGACAGTTCAAGAGACCCAGTACTTC

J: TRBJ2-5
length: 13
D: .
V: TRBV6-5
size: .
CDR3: CASSYWGRETQYF
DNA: TGTGCCAGCAGTTACTGGGGACGGGAGACCCAGTACTTC

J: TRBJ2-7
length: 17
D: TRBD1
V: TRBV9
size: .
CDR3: CASSGGNRDRDPYEQYF
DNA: TGTGCCAGCAGCGGTGGCAACCGGGACAGGGACCCCTACGAGCAGTACTTC

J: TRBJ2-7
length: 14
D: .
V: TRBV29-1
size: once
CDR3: CSVRQPGQSYEQYF
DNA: TGCAGCGTCCGCCAGCCTGGGCAGTCCTACGAGCAGTACTTC

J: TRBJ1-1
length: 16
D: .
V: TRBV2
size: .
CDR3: CASRRGHMGQNTEAFF
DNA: TGTGCCAGCAGGAGGGGACACATGGGACAGAACACTGAAGCTTTCTTT